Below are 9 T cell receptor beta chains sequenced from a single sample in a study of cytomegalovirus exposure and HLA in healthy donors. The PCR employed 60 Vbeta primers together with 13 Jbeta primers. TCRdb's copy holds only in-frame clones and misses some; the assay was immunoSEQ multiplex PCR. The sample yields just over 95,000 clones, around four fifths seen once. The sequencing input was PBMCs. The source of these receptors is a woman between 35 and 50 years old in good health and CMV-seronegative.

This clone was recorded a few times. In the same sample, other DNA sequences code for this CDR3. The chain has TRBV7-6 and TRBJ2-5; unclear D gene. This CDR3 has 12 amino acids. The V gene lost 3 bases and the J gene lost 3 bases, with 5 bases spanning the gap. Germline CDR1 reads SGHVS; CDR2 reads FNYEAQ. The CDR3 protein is CASSFREETQYF. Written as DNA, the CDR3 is TGTGCCAGCAGCTTCCGAGAAGAGACCCAGTACTTC.

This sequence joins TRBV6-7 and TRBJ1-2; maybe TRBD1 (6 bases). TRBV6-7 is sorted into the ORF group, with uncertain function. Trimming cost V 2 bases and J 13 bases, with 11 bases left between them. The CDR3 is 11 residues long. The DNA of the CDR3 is TGTGCCAGCAGTTACCGCGGACAGCCCACCTTC. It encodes CASSYRGQPTF.

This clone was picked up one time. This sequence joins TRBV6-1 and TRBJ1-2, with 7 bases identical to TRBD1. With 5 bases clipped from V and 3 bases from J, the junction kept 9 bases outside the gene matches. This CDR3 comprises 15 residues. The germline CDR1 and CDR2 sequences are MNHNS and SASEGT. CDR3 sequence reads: CASSLQGGWDYGYTF. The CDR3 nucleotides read TGTGCCAGCAGTCTTCAGGGGGGATGGGACTATGGCTACACCTTC.

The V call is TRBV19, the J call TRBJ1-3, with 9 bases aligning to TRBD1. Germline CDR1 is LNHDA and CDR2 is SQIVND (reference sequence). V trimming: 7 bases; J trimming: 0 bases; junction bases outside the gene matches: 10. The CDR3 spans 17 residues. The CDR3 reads CASNTGTGTLSGNTIYF. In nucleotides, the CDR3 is TGTGCCAGTAATACCGGGACAGGGACCCTCTCTGGAAACACCATATATTTT.

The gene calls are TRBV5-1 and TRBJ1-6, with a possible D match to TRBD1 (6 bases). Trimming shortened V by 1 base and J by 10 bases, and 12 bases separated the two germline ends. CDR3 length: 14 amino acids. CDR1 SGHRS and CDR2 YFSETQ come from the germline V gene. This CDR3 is CASSLSGDRSPLHF. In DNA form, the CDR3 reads TGCGCCAGCAGCTTGTCAGGGGATAGGTCACCCCTCCACTTT. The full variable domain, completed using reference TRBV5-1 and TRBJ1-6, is KAGVTQTPRYLIKTRGQQVTLSCSPISGHRSVSWYQQTPGQGLQFLFEYFSETQRNKGNFPGRFSGRQFSNSRSEMNVSTLELGDSALYLCASSLSGDRSPLHFGNGTRLTVT.

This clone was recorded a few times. The CDR3 nucleotides read TGTGCCAGCAGCAAGATATTAGGAGCTGGCTACAATGAGCAGTTCTTC. Translated: CASSKILGAGYNEQFF. The chain employs TRBV7-2 and TRBJ2-1; D gene unclear. This CDR3 contains 16 residues. Trimming pared 5 bases from V and 3 bases from J, leaving 17 bases between. The germline V gene encodes CDR1 SGHTA and CDR2 FQGNSA.

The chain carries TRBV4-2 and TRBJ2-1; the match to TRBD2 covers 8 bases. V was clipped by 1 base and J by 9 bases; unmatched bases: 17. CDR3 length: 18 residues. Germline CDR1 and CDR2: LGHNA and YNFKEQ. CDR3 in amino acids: CASSQGPRTSGGLVEQFF. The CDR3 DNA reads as TGTGCCAGCAGCCAAGGACCTCGAACTAGCGGAGGGCTCGTTGAGCAGTTCTTC.

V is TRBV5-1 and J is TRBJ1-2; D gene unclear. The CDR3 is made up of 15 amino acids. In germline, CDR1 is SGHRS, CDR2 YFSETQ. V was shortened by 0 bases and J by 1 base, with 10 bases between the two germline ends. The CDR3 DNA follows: TGCGCCAGCAGCTTGGGGCAGGCGCATAACTATGGCTACACCTTC. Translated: CASSLGQAHNYGYTF.

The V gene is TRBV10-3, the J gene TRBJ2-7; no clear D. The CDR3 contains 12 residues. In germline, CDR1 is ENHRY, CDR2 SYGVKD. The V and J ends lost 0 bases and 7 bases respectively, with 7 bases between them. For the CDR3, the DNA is TGTGCCATCAGTGAGTCGAGTAAGGAGCAGTACTTC. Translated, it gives CAISESSKEQYF.